Shown below are 27 T cell receptor beta chains from a single sample sequenced in a study of T cell repertoires in urothelial bladder cancer. Only in-frame clones appear in the TCRdb table, and some are missing; sequencing was by immunoSEQ multiplex PCR. The repertoire holds about 14,000 clones, with roughly two thirds as singletons. Material: tumor-infiltrating cells from bladder cancer. These receptors were taken from a human donor with urothelial carcinoma.

This clone has just a few counts. The chain carries TRBV19 and TRBJ2-3; no firm D call. CDR1 is LNHDA and CDR2 is SQIVND in the germline V gene (reference sequence). This CDR3 spans 13 amino acids. With 8 bases removed from V and 0 bases from J, the gap between germline ends came to 9 bases. The CDR3 coding sequence is TGTGCCAGTGGTGATACTAGCACAGATACGCAGTATTTT. This codes for CASGDTSTDTQYF.

The chain is built from TRBV10-2 and TRBJ2-3; TRBD2 matches at 8 bases. J was trimmed by 2 bases and V by 6 bases; bases with no gene match: 4. The germline CDR1 and CDR2 sequences are WSHSY and SAAADI. CDR3 size: 14 residues. CDR3 loop: CASRVLADTDTQYF. Here the CDR3 DNA reads TGCGCCAGCAGGGTACTAGCGGACACAGATACGCAGTATTTT.

This clone was counted between two and nine times. The chain has TRBV9 and TRBJ2-3, with 8 bases that match TRBD2. The V and J ends lost 0 bases and 6 bases, in that order; junction bases with no gene match: 3. Germline V lookup: CDR1 SGDLS, CDR2 YYNGEE. This CDR3 contains 14 residues. The CDR3 is CASSVVSSGDTQYF. The CDR3 DNA reads TGTGCCAGCAGCGTAGTGTCTAGCGGGGATACGCAGTATTTT. The full variable domain, rest sourced from reference TRBV9 and TRBJ2-3, is DSGVTQTPKHLITATGQRVTLRCSPRSGDLSVYWYQQSLDQGLQFLIQYYNGEERAKGNILERFSAQQFPDLHSELNLSSLELGDSALYFCASSVVSSGDTQYFGPGTRLTVL.

V and J are TRBV4-1 and TRBJ2-1; no clear D. The V gene lost 0 bases and the J gene lost 10 bases, with 19 bases spanning the gap. The CDR3 contains 16 residues. Germline CDR1 is MGHRA and CDR2 is YSYEKL. CDR3: CASSQDAVASQVEQFF. As DNA, the CDR3 is TGCGCCAGCAGCCAAGATGCGGTAGCCTCCCAGGTGGAGCAGTTCTTC.

This clone was seen a handful of times. The V and J genes are TRBV9 and TRBJ2-1; 7 bases are a match to TRBD1. Looked up from germline, CDR1 is SGDLS and CDR2 is YYNGEE. The CDR3 consists of 15 residues. Trimming cost V 3 bases and J 6 bases; bases outside gene matches: 9. The DNA for the CDR3 is TGTGCCAGCAGCGCACGACAGGGTTCGGCCAATGAGCAGTTCTTC. Translating it yields CASSARQGSANEQFF.

The chain links TRBV11-2 to TRBJ2-7; D is unresolved. The germline V and J ends were trimmed by 1 base and 3 bases, with 7 bases remaining between them. The CDR3 length is 13 residues. Per germline, CDR1 SGHAT and CDR2 FQNNGV. The CDR3 protein is CASSLARNYEQYF. DNA for the CDR3: TGTGCCAGCAGCTTAGCGAGGAACTACGAGCAGTACTTC.

Note on this clone: The junction departs from the called germline gene at one end, perhaps through a read error. The chain uses TRBV29-1 and TRBJ1-3; D remains ambiguous. Germline V gene data show CDR1 as SQVTM and CDR2 as ANQGSEA. This CDR3 has 13 amino acids. CDR3 sequence: CSGETTPGNTIYF. The CDR3, as DNA: TGCAGCGGTGAAACTACTCCTGGAAACACCATATATTTT.

This clone was seen a handful of times. Here the CDR3 DNA reads TGCGCCAGCAGCTTGCTTAGGAACACTGAAGCTTTCTTT. It encodes CASSLLRNTEAFF. The chain links TRBV5-1 to TRBJ1-1; D gene ambiguous. This CDR3 is 13 amino acids long. The V gene lost 1 base and the J gene lost 1 base, with 5 bases spanning the gap. Germline V gene lookup returns CDR1 SGHRS and CDR2 YFSETQ. Using reference TRBV5-1 and TRBJ1-1 for the parts outside the CDR3, the full variable domain is KAGVTQTPRYLIKTRGQQVTLSCSPISGHRSVSWYQQTPGQGLQFLFEYFSETQRNKGNFPGRFSGRQFSNSRSEMNVSTLELGDSALYLCASSLLRNTEAFFGQGTRLTVV.

The chain is built from TRBV4-2 and TRBJ1-6; no clear D. The V gene's germline CDR1 is LGHNA and CDR2 YNFKEQ. The CDR3 spans 12 residues. Between the trimmed V and J ends, which lost 0 bases and 7 bases, there was a span of 1 base. The CDR3 DNA reads TGTGCCAGCAGCCAAGAAAATTCACCCCTCCACTTT. This sequence encodes CASSQENSPLHF.

This rearrangement joins TRBV5-1 to TRBJ2-3; D perhaps matches TRBD2 (6 bases). The CDR3 length is 14 residues. CDR1 and CDR2 from the germline V gene are SGHRS and YFSETQ. The V end was cut by 0 bases, the J end by 3 bases, with 8 bases between. CDR3 sequence (DNA): TGCGCCAGCAGCTTGGACGCGGGGACAGATACGCAGTATTTT. The encoded protein is CASSLDAGTDTQYF.

The gene calls are TRBV7-9 and TRBJ1-2, with 7 bases lining up with TRBD1. The CDR3 sequence is 18 residues long. Germline V lookup: CDR1 SEHNR, CDR2 FQNEAQ (reference sequence). V was clipped by 3 bases and J by 2 bases; unmatched bases: 15. The CDR3 coding sequence is TGTGCCAGCAGCTTCAGCGGACGGACAGGAGATATCAACTATGGCTACACCTTC. Residues: CASSFSGRTGDINYGYTF.

V gene TRBV13 combines with J gene TRBJ1-2; D uncertain. CDR1 is PRHDT, CDR2 FYEKMQ, per germline (reference sequence). This CDR3 region has 18 residues. V was shortened by 0 bases and J by 0 bases, with 17 bases between the two germline ends. The CDR3 region is CASSLGQAELPTNYGYTF. DNA for the CDR3: TGTGCCAGCAGCTTAGGCCAGGCAGAGCTACCTACTAACTATGGCTACACCTTC.

This clone was seen just once. V and J are TRBV16 and TRBJ1-1, with 7 bases lining up with TRBD1. CDR3 length: 14 residues. Germline V gene data show CDR1 as KGHSY and CDR2 as FQNENV. Trimming at V came to 4 bases and at J to 1 base, leaving 3 bases not matched to a gene. Here the CDR3 DNA reads TGTGCCAGCAGCCCCGGACAGGCGAACACTGAAGCTTTCTTT. Protein product: CASSPGQANTEAFF.

The V gene is TRBV5-1, the J gene TRBJ2-1; 7 bases match TRBD2. This CDR3 spans 14 amino acids. V was pared by 4 bases and J by 7 bases, with 8 bases of the junction left unmatched. In germline, CDR1 is SGHRS, CDR2 YFSETQ. CDR3 bases: TGCGCCAGCAGCGCACCGGGACTACTAAATGAGCAGTTCTTC. It is translated as CASSAPGLLNEQFF.

This clone was picked up a small number of times. V is TRBV10-3 and J is TRBJ2-7; possibly TRBD1 for D (6 bases). Germline CDR1 is ENHRY and CDR2 is SYGVKD. V was pared by 0 bases and J by 5 bases, with 11 bases between. This CDR3 has 14 amino acids. The chain's CDR3 is CAISESMGADEQYF. The DNA of the CDR3 is TGTGCCATCAGTGAGTCGATGGGGGCCGACGAGCAGTACTTC.

The rearrangement joins TRBV4-3 to TRBJ2-6; no firm D call. Trimming left V 2 bases short and J 1 base short, with 12 bases between. CDR1 is LGHNA and CDR2 is YSLEER in the germline V gene. The CDR3 sequence is 17 residues long. The CDR3 bases are TGCGCCAGCAGCCAAAATGCCCACGGGTCTGGGGCCAACGTCCTGACTTTC. Translated: CASSQNAHGSGANVLTF.

The chain joins TRBV6-5 to TRBJ1-2, with D possibly being TRBD1 (5 bases). The CDR3 is 15 amino acids. Germline V gives CDR1 MNHEY, CDR2 SVGAGI. The V end was cut by 6 bases, the J end by 3 bases, with 17 bases between. Here the CDR3 DNA reads TGTGCCAGCAGCCGACTCCGTGGGGACGACTATGGCTACACCTTC. It is translated as CASSRLRGDDYGYTF.

This chain joins TRBV6-6 and TRBJ2-3, with 15 bases fitting TRBD2. This CDR3 has 16 residues. Germline V CDR1 and CDR2: MNHNY, SVGAGI (reference sequence). V was pared by 4 bases and J by 5 bases, with 4 bases of the junction left unmatched. CDR3 loop: CASSSRTSGGGDTQYF. In nucleotides, the CDR3 is TGTGCCAGCAGTTCCCGGACTAGCGGGGGGGGAGATACGCAGTATTTT.

This sequence joins TRBV11-2 and TRBJ2-5, with D maybe TRBD1 (6 bases). Germline-derived CDR1 and CDR2 are SGHAT and FQNNGV. The germline V and J ends were trimmed by 0 bases and 2 bases, with 10 bases remaining between them. The CDR3 has 15 amino acids. Here the CDR3 reads CASSLDWTVQETQYF. Written as DNA, the CDR3 is TGTGCCAGCAGCTTAGATTGGACAGTACAAGAGACCCAGTACTTC.

This clone has just a few counts. This chain uses TRBV5-8 with TRBJ1-1; D is ambiguous. V was cut by 1 base and J by 4 bases, with 23 bases left in between. This CDR3 region has 18 residues. CDR1 is SGHTS and CDR2 is YDEGEE in the germline V gene. CDR3 region: CASSLTRTWRVVGTEAFF. CDR3 nucleotide sequence: TGTGCCAGCAGCTTGACCCGAACGTGGAGGGTGGTTGGCACTGAAGCTTTCTTT. The full variable domain, rest sourced from reference TRBV5-8 and TRBJ1-1, is EAGVTQSPTHLIKTRGQQATLRCSPISGHTSVYWYQQALGLGLQFLLWYDEGEERNRGNFPPRFSGRQFPNYSSELNVNALELEDSALYLCASSLTRTWRVVGTEAFFGQGTRLTVV.

A few counts support this clone. V gene TRBV30 combines with J gene TRBJ1-5; 9 bases line up with TRBD1. Germline V CDR1 and CDR2: GTSNPN, SVGIG (reference sequence). The CDR3 covers 14 residues. V was clipped by 1 base and J by 2 bases; unmatched bases: 0. For the CDR3, the DNA is TGTGCCTGGAGTGGGACAGGGGGCAATCAGCCCCAGCATTTT. This codes for CAWSGTGGNQPQHF.

This clone counts as medium-sized (0.01 to 0.1%). The rearrangement uses TRBV18 and TRBJ1-4, with D perhaps matching TRBD1 (5 bases). This CDR3 has 16 amino acids. Trimming cost V 4 bases and J 0 bases, with 12 bases left between them. Per germline, CDR1 KGHSH and CDR2 LQKENI. The CDR3 loop is CASSQTGTPTNEKLFF. The CDR3 nucleotides are TGTGCCAGCTCACAAACCGGGACGCCAACTAATGAAAAACTGTTTTTT.

The gene calls are TRBV7-3 and TRBJ2-5; TRBD2 matches at 15 bases. Germline V gene sequence: CDR1 SGHTA, CDR2 FQGTGA. The CDR3 is made up of 20 amino acids. The V gene end was trimmed by 2 bases and the J gene end by 5 bases; junction bases not matched to a gene: 15. CDR3 sequence reads: CASSLEPAGTSGGFMETQYF. CDR3 in DNA: TGTGCCAGCAGCTTAGAACCAGCAGGGACTAGCGGGGGGTTCATGGAGACCCAGTACTTC.

This clone has a handful of counts. The V and J genes are TRBV27 and TRBJ1-5; D unresolved. The CDR3 runs to 14 residues. Germline V lookup: CDR1 MNHEY, CDR2 SMNVEV (reference sequence). The V and J ends lost 4 bases and 4 bases respectively, with 11 bases between them. The CDR3 region has the DNA TGTGCCAGCAGTTCCCTGGAATCGAATCAGCCCCAGCATTTT. Protein: CASSSLESNQPQHF.

This clone has only a few counts. The chain is built from TRBV7-2 and TRBJ1-6; TRBD1 aligns across 8 bases. Per the germline V gene, CDR1 is SGHTA and CDR2 is FQGNSA. This CDR3 comprises 15 residues. V shed 1 base, J shed 10 bases, and the junction held 6 bases outside the gene matches. CDR3 nucleotide sequence: TGTGCCAGCAGCTTAGAGGCCAGGGGGCAGTCACCCCTCCACTTT. Translation gives CASSLEARGQSPLHF.

By share, this clone ranks as medium-sized (0.01 to 0.1%). The genes are TRBV11-2 and TRBJ1-6; perhaps TRBD1 as D (5 bases). Deletions cut 1 base from V and 0 bases from J, with 13 bases between. The CDR3 has 18 amino acids. The V gene's germline CDR1 is SGHAT and CDR2 FQNNGV. The CDR3 protein is CASSLGGLLSSYNSPLHF. The CDR3 nucleotides are TGTGCCAGCAGCTTAGGGGGACTCCTTTCCTCCTATAATTCACCCCTCCACTTT. Full variable domain (outside the CDR3, taken from reference TRBV11-2 and TRBJ1-6): EAGVAQSPRYKIIEKRQSVAFWCNPISGHATLYWYQQILGQGPKLLIQFQNNGVVDDSQLPKDRFSAERLKGVDSTLKIQPAKLEDSAVYLCASSLGGLLSSYNSPLHFGNGTRLTVT.

The table lists this clone with a few counts. The genes are TRBV4-2 and TRBJ2-5; D might be TRBD2 (5 bases). Germline CDR1 reads LGHNA; CDR2 reads YNFKEQ. The CDR3 is made up of 15 amino acids. Trimming removed 0 bases at V and 4 bases at J, with 12 bases between. The CDR3 reads CASSQDTGIGETQYF. The CDR3 DNA reads as TGTGCCAGCAGCCAAGATACGGGAATAGGAGAGACCCAGTACTTC.